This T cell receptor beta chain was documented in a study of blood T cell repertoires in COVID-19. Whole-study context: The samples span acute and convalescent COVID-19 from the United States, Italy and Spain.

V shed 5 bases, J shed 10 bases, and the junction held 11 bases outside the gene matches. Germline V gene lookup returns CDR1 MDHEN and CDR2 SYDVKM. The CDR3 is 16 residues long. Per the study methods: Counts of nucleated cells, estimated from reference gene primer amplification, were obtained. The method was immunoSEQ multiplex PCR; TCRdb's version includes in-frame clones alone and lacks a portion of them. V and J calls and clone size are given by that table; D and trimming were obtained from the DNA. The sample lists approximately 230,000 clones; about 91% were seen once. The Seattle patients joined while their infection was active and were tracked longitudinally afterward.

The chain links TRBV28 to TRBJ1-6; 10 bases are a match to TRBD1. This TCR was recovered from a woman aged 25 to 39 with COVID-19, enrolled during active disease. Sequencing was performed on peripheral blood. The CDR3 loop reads CASSKISDRGRSPLHF. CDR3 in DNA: TGTGCCAGCAGTAAAATCTCCGACAGGGGGCGGTCACCCCTCCACTTT.